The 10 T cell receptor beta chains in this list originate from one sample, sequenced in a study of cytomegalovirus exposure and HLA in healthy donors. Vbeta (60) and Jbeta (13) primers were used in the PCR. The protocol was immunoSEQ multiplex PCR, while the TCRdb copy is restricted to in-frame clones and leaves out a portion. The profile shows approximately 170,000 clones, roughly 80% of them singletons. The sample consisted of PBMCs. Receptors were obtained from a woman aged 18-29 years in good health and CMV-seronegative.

The CDR3 region has the DNA TGTGCCAGCCGGACTAGCGGGAGATACGAGCAGTACTTC. Translation gives CASRTSGRYEQYF. The gene calls are TRBV28 and TRBJ2-7; 13 bases match TRBD2. The CDR3 covers 13 residues. V trimming: 8 bases; J trimming: 4 bases; junction bases outside the gene matches: 2. The germline gives CDR1 MDHEN, CDR2 SYDVKM.

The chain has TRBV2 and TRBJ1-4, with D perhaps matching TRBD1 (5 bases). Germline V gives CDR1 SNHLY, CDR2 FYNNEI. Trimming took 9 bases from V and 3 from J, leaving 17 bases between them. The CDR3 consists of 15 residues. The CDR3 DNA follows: TGTGCCAGTGCTGGTTCGGGGGGACCTAATGAAAAACTGTTTTTT. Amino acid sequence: CASAGSGGPNEKLFF.

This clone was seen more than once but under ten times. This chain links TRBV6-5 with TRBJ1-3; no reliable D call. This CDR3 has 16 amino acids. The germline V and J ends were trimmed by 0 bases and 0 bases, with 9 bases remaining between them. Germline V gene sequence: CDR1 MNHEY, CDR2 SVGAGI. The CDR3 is CASSYSGEISGNTIYF. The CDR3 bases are TGTGCCAGCAGTTACTCCGGGGAAATCTCTGGAAACACCATATATTTT.

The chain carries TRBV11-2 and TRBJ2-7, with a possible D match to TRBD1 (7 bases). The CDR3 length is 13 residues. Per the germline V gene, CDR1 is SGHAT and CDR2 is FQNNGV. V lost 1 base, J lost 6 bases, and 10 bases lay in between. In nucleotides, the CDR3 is TGTGCCAGCAGCTTAGGACAGGGAGGCGAGCAGTACTTC. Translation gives CASSLGQGGEQYF.

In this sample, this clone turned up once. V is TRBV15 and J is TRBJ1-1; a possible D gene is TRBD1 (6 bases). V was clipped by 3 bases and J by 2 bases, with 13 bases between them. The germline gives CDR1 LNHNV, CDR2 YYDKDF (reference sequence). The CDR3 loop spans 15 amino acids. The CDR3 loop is CATSSPRDTNTEAFF. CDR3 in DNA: TGTGCCACCAGCAGTCCCCGGGACACAAACACTGAAGCTTTCTTT.

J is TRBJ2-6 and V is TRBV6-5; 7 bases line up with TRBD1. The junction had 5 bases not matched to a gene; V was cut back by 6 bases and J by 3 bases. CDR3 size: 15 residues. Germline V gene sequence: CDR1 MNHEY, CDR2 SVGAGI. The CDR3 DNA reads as TGTGCCAGCAGCAAAAGGGGGCTTGGGGCCAACGTCCTGACTTTC. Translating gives CASSKRGLGANVLTF.

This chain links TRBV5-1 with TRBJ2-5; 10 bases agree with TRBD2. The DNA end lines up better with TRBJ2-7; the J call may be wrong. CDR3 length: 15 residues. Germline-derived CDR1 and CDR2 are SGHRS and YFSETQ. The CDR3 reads CASSISGRASYEQYF. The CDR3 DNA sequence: TGCGCCAGCAGCATCAGCGGGAGGGCCTCCTACGAGCAGTACTTC.

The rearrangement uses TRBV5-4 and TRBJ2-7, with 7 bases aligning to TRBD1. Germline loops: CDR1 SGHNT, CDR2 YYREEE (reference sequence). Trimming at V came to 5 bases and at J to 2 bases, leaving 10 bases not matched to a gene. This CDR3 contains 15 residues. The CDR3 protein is CASSKTGSLPYEQYF. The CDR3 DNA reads TGTGCCAGCAGTAAGACAGGGTCTCTGCCCTACGAGCAGTACTTC.

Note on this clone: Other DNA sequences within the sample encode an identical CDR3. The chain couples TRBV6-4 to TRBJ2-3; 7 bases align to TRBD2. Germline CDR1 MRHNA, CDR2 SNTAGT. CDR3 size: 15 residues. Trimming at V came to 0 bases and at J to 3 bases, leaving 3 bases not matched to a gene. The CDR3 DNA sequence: TGTGCCAGCAGTGACTCGTCTAGCGGAACAGATACGCAGTATTTT. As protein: CASSDSSSGTDTQYF.

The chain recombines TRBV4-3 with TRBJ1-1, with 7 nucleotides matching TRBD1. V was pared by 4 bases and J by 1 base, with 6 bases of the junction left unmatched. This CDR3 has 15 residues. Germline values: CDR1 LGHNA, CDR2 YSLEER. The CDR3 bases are TGCGCCAGCAGCCCTTCAGGACAGGCGAACACTGAAGCTTTCTTT. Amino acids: CASSPSGQANTEAFF.